The 5 T cell receptor beta chains presented below share a single source sample, sequenced in a study of T cell responses to AZD1222 COVID-19 vaccine (dated by TCRdb to about 2021). Preparation of the library involved the immunoSEQ multiplex PCR assay. TCRdb holds this immuneACCESS table with in-frame rearrangements only. Some clones are missing; in checked studies, unresolved V genes explain under half, and the rest has no known cause. For this sample the table gives approximately 190,000 clones, of which around 92% were detected only once. 1% to 1.5% of the sample is in the top ten clones. The meaning of the sample's time point label: baseline before first vaccination. Sequences were derived from peripheral blood, sampled on day 0 of AZD1222 vaccination. The receptors shown here come from an adult in good health.

This clone was detected only a few times. The J gene is TRBJ1-2, the V gene TRBV7-2; 9 bases agree with TRBD1. Losses at the gene ends were 4 bases for V and 0 bases for J; bases not matched to a gene: 3. Germline values: CDR1 SGHTA, CDR2 FQGNSA. CDR3 length: 15 residues. The CDR3 spells CASSWTGEANYGYTF. CDR3 nucleotides: TGTGCCAGCAGCTGGACAGGGGAAGCTAACTATGGCTACACCTTC.

This clone was seen once. The rearrangement links TRBV12-3 or TRBV12-4 to TRBJ1-5; no reliable D call. The V end lost 6 bases, the J end lost 9 bases, and 15 bases lay between the germline ends. The CDR3 length is 13 residues. CDR3 region: CASSPDGPRPQHF. The DNA for the CDR3 is TGTGCCAGCAGCCCGGACGGGCCGCGGCCCCAGCATTTT.

V and J are TRBV5-6 and TRBJ1-4, with D possibly matching TRBD1 (6 bases). V lost 1 base and J 6 bases, leaving 10 bases between the germline ends. Germline CDR1 SGHDT, CDR2 YYEEEE. The length of the CDR3 is 14 residues. CDR3 sequence reads: CASSLRTVYEKLFF. CDR3 DNA sequence: TGTGCCAGCAGCTTGAGGACAGTTTATGAAAAACTGTTTTTT.

The gene calls are TRBV14 and TRBJ1-3, with D unresolved. Looked up from germline, CDR1 is SGHDN and CDR2 is FVKESK. CDR3 size: 13 residues. Trimming shortened V by 5 bases and J by 2 bases, and 7 bases separated the two germline ends. In DNA, the CDR3 is TGTGCCAGCAGCATTCCCCCTGGAAACACCATATATTTT. This codes for CASSIPPGNTIYF.

The chain employs TRBV10-1 and TRBJ2-1; no clear D. The germline CDR1 and CDR2 sequences are WNHNN and SYGVQD (reference sequence). Trimming left V 3 bases short and J 7 bases short, with 10 bases between. This CDR3 is 13 amino acids long. This chain's CDR3 is CASSEAAENEQFF. The CDR3 DNA sequence: TGCGCCAGCAGTGAAGCTGCCGAGAATGAGCAGTTCTTC.